This is a list of T cell receptor beta chains from one sample in a study of long-term antiretroviral therapy in people with HIV. Data came from immunoSEQ multiplex PCR; TCRdb stores just in-frame clones and leaves some out. This table holds 7,400 or so clones, around 74% found once. Specimen: unsorted PBMCs, collected about 0.9 years before starting antiretroviral therapy. All receptors derive from a man in his forties with HIV. CDR3s include the opening cysteine and the closing phenylalanine or tryptophan. A D gene is named only where the DNA matches it firmly. Some rows have no size entry. The others give once, few or many, or a class for an expanded clone.

clone size: large
D gene: TRBD2
V gene: TRBV5-1
J gene: TRBJ2-7
CDR3 protein: CASSWTSGDDEQYF
CDR3 DNA: TGCGCCAGCAGCTGGACTAGCGGAGACGACGAGCAGTACTTC

clone size: -
D gene: -
V gene: TRBV7-8
J gene: TRBJ1-1
CDR3 protein: CASSLKRNTEAFF
CDR3 DNA: TGTGCCAGCAGCTTAAAACGGAACACTGAAGCTTTCTTT

clone size: once
D gene: TRBD1
V gene: TRBV30
J gene: TRBJ2-7
CDR3 protein: CAWSRDSISYEQYF
CDR3 DNA: TGTGCCTGGAGCCGGGACAGTATTTCCTACGAGCAGTACTTC

clone size: -
D gene: TRBD2
V gene: TRBV7-3
J gene: TRBJ2-2
CDR3 protein: CASSPIPAGGYGGELFF
CDR3 DNA: TGTGCCAGCAGCCCTATCCCAGCGGGGGGGTATGGCGGGGAGCTGTTTTTT

clone size: -
D gene: TRBD1
V gene: TRBV5-1
J gene: TRBJ1-6
CDR3 protein: CASSAAGTAAYNSPLHF
CDR3 DNA: TGCGCCAGCAGCGCTGCCGGGACAGCCGCCTATAATTCACCCCTCCACTTT

clone size: -
D gene: -
V gene: TRBV28
J gene: TRBJ2-7
CDR3 protein: CASSLQFTYEQYF
CDR3 DNA: TGTGCCAGCAGTCTACAGTTCACCTACGAGCAGTACTTC

clone size: -
D gene: TRBD2
V gene: TRBV14
J gene: TRBJ2-1
CDR3 protein: CASSPRGATYNEQFF
CDR3 DNA: TGTGCCAGCAGCCCGCGGGGGGCTACCTACAATGAGCAGTTCTTC

clone size: once
D gene: -
V gene: TRBV4-1
J gene: TRBJ1-5
CDR3 protein: CASSQGLSPSWPQHF
CDR3 DNA: TGCGCCAGCAGCCAAGGACTGTCTCCAAGTTGGCCCCAGCATTTT

clone size: -
D gene: TRBD1
V gene: TRBV6-4
J gene: TRBJ2-7
CDR3 protein: CASSDPDRRTYEQYF
CDR3 DNA: TGTGCCAGCAGTGACCCGGACAGGCGAACCTACGAGCAGTACTTC

clone size: -
D gene: -
V gene: TRBV5-1
J gene: TRBJ1-2
CDR3 protein: CASSLEHTSSNYGYTF
CDR3 DNA: TGCGCCAGCAGCTTGGAACACACCTCGTCTAACTATGGCTACACCTTC

clone size: few
D gene: -
V gene: TRBV5-4
J gene: TRBJ2-2
CDR3 protein: CASSWDNTGELFF
CDR3 DNA: TGTGCCAGCAGCTGGGACAACACCGGGGAGCTGTTTTTT

clone size: few
D gene: TRBD1
V gene: TRBV6-5
J gene: TRBJ1-6
CDR3 protein: CASSYFTGGISPLHF
CDR3 DNA: TGTGCCAGCAGTTACTTTACAGGGGGAATTTCACCCCTCCACTTT

clone size: large
D gene: -
V gene: TRBV5-6
J gene: TRBJ1-1
CDR3 protein: CASSLAPRTANTEAFF
CDR3 DNA: TGTGCCAGCAGCTTGGCCCCTCGGACAGCGAACACTGAAGCTTTCTTT

clone size: once
D gene: -
V gene: TRBV27
J gene: TRBJ1-5
CDR3 protein: CASSLLPAPVLLNQPQHF
CDR3 DNA: TGTGCCAGCAGTTTACTTCCCGCTCCGGTCTTGCTCAATCAGCCCCAGCATTTT

clone size: -
D gene: TRBD1
V gene: TRBV6-5
J gene: TRBJ1-2
CDR3 protein: CASRTGAGGYTF
CDR3 DNA: TGTGCCAGCAGGACAGGGGCGGGTGGCTACACCTTC

clone size: -
D gene: -
V gene: TRBV14
J gene: TRBJ2-3
CDR3 protein: CASSRLIYTDTQYF
CDR3 DNA: TGTGCCAGCAGCAGACTAATTTACACAGATACGCAGTATTTT

clone size: -
D gene: -
V gene: TRBV5-6
J gene: TRBJ1-2
CDR3 protein: CASSLTVHGYTF
CDR3 DNA: TGTGCCAGCAGCTTAACGGTTCATGGCTACACCTTC

clone size: few
D gene: -
V gene: TRBV27
J gene: TRBJ1-5
CDR3 protein: CASSFSQVNQPQHF
CDR3 DNA: TGTGCCAGCAGTTTTAGCCAGGTCAATCAGCCCCAGCATTTT

clone size: -
D gene: -
V gene: TRBV27
J gene: TRBJ2-7
CDR3 protein: CASSSLLSYEQYF
CDR3 DNA: TGTGCCAGCAGTTCTCTCTTATCATACGAGCAGTACTTC

clone size: large
D gene: -
V gene: TRBV19
J gene: TRBJ2-7
CDR3 protein: CASSIGARGYEQYF
CDR3 DNA: TGTGCCAGTAGTATCGGGGCCCGGGGTTACGAGCAGTACTTC

clone size: -
D gene: -
V gene: TRBV6-6
J gene: TRBJ1-1
CDR3 protein: CASSYSGGGEAFF
CDR3 DNA: TGTGCCAGCAGTTACTCGGGGGGAGGTGAAGCTTTCTTT

clone size: -
D gene: -
V gene: TRBV11-2
J gene: TRBJ2-7
CDR3 protein: CASSPVTGYEQYF
CDR3 DNA: TGTGCCAGCAGCCCCGTGACGGGCTACGAGCAGTACTTC

clone size: -
D gene: -
V gene: TRBV6-9
J gene: TRBJ1-2
CDR3 protein: CASSLDLYTF
CDR3 DNA: TGTGCCAGCAGTTTAGACCTCTACACCTTC

clone size: -
D gene: -
V gene: TRBV30
J gene: TRBJ2-1
CDR3 protein: CAWSVSPNEQFF
CDR3 DNA: TGTGCCTGGAGTGTATCCCCCAATGAGCAGTTCTTC

clone size: -
D gene: -
V gene: TRBV27
J gene: TRBJ2-7
CDR3 protein: CASSRTVSYEQYF
CDR3 DNA: TGTGCCAGCAGTAGGACAGTTTCCTACGAGCAGTACTTC

clone size: -
D gene: -
V gene: TRBV19
J gene: TRBJ1-1
CDR3 protein: CASSIEGGGTEAFF
CDR3 DNA: TGTGCCAGTAGTATAGAAGGGGGAGGTACTGAAGCTTTCTTT

clone size: few
D gene: -
V gene: TRBV27
J gene: TRBJ1-5
CDR3 protein: CASSLRQNSNQPQHF
CDR3 DNA: TGTGCCAGCAGTTTAAGACAGAATAGCAATCAGCCCCAGCATTTT

clone size: -
D gene: -
V gene: TRBV21-1
J gene: TRBJ2-7
CDR3 protein: CASSKGGTAISYEQYF
CDR3 DNA: TGTGCCAGCAGCAAAGGAGGAACTGCAATCTCCTACGAGCAGTACTTC

clone size: -
D gene: TRBD2
V gene: TRBV5-1
J gene: TRBJ2-7
CDR3 protein: CASSREGYEQYF
CDR3 DNA: TGCGCCAGCAGCCGGGAGGGGTACGAGCAGTACTTC

clone size: medium-sized
D gene: TRBD1
V gene: TRBV13
J gene: TRBJ2-7
CDR3 protein: CASSSTGTGAGYEQYF
CDR3 DNA: TGTGCCAGCAGCTCCACCGGGACAGGGGCCGGATACGAGCAGTACTTC

clone size: -
D gene: -
V gene: TRBV19
J gene: TRBJ2-7
CDR3 protein: CASSQPGTGSYEQYF
CDR3 DNA: TGTGCCAGTAGTCAACCCGGGACGGGCTCCTACGAGCAGTACTTC